The 2 T cell receptor beta chains below all came from one sample that was sequenced in a study of regulatory T cells in long-lasting Graves disease. Building of the TCR beta libraries involved iRepertoire HTBI primers and Arm-PCR of CDR3 regions. TCRdb reanalysed the multiplex PCR reads using MiXCR and keeps one entry per CDR3 protein. The table lists around 250,000 distinct CDR3 sequences, 20% to 25% of them singletons, with approximately 15% in the top ten. Time point indicated: newly diagnosed GD, antithyroid drugs for less than 3 months. From PBMCs, RNA was extracted and then used to make the TCR library. The material was peripheral blood mononuclear cells (PBMCs), obtained at new diagnosis, from a patient treated with antithyroid drugs. The receptor set was obtained from a female donor with Graves disease.

This clonotype was observed a handful of times. The chain has TRBV6-1 and TRBJ1-4, with D tentatively TRBD1 (5 bases). V was cut by 6 bases and J by 7 bases, with 18 bases left in between. The CDR3 extends over 15 amino acids. Germline V gene data show CDR1 as MNHNS and CDR2 as SASEGT. This CDR3 reads CASSSTVGDSEKLFF. DNA of the CDR3: TGTGCCAGCAGCTCGACAGTGGGGGATAGTGAAAAACTGTTTTTT.

The V and J genes are TRBV19 and TRBJ1-6; 9 nucleotides match TRBD1. The CDR3 has 15 amino acids. Germline loops: CDR1 LNHDA, CDR2 SQIVND (reference sequence). The V segment lost 6 bases and the J segment 10 bases; nucleotides outside the gene matches: 10. The CDR3 spells CASRPPGQGGSPLHF. The CDR3 coding sequence is TGTGCCAGTAGGCCCCCGGGACAGGGAGGCTCACCCCTCCACTTT.